This TCR beta chain was captured in a study of PD-1 blockade in classical Hodgkin lymphoma. Study-level findings and limits: Complete responders' baseline diversity resembled that of newly diagnosed patients.

The sample's time point: cycle 4 day 1 (C4D1), after five to seven weeks of nivolumab. All patients relapsed after autologous stem cell transplantation, and brentuximab vedotin exposure varied. As to this clone: What it binds is not known.

Measured with immunoSEQ multiplex PCR; TCRdb has only the in-frame clones, and not every one. Of roughly 20,000 clones in the sample, around three quarters were seen once. This receptor was taken from a human donor with classical Hodgkin lymphoma. The sample consisted of peripheral blood mononuclear cells (PBMCs), taken before the fourth cycle of nivolumab.

The CDR3: CASSELAGGSYEQYF. DNA for the CDR3: TGTGCCAGCAGTGAATTAGCGGGAGGCTCCTACGAGCAGTACTTC. The chain uses TRBV2 and TRBJ2-5; TRBD2 matches 10 bases. The DNA end is more similar to TRBJ2-7, so the J call may be wrong. Germline V gene sequence: CDR1 SNHLY, CDR2 FYNNEI. The CDR3 loop spans 15 amino acids.